The subject of this entry is one TCR beta chain. It was during active infection that Seattle patients were enrolled and then longitudinally followed. The data stem from a study of blood T cell repertoires in COVID-19. At the level of the study: Donors in the United States, Italy and Spain gave samples during acute or convalescent COVID-19.

Repertoires were generated with immunoSEQ multiplex PCR, while TCRdb's copy carries only in-frame clones and drops some. The sample includes approximately 340,000 clones, about 91% seen only once; the top ten take approximately 9.9%. Specimen: peripheral blood. The source of this sequence is a man aged 30 to 39 with COVID-19, enrolled during active disease.

CDR3 nucleotides: TGTGCCAGCAGTTACAGAGGGTTCGAGCCCCAGCATTTT. Protein sequence: CASSYRGFEPQHF. The chain has TRBV6-5 and TRBJ1-5; D unresolved. This CDR3 has 13 residues. Germline loops: CDR1 MNHEY, CDR2 SVGAGI. The ends were cut back, 2 bases at V and 8 bases at J, with 10 bases in the middle.